These 11 T cell receptor beta chains share one sample of origin, sequenced in a study of blood T cell repertoires in COVID-19. Assay used: immunoSEQ multiplex PCR; TCRdb lists only in-frame clones, some missing. The table has about 260,000 clones, around nine tenths seen once; the top ten hold around 10%. The sequencing input was peripheral blood. The receptors come from a man aged 35-49 years who had recovered from COVID-19.

The chain recombines TRBV9 with TRBJ2-3, with 14 bases fitting TRBD2. The trim removed 0 bases at V and 1 base at J, leaving 1 base unmatched. CDR1 is SGDLS, CDR2 YYNGEE, per germline. The CDR3 totals 17 residues. The CDR3 DNA follows: TGTGCCAGCAGCGTAGAGGGACTAGCGGGGGGCACAGATACGCAGTATTTT. It is translated as CASSVEGLAGGTDTQYF.

This clone showed up many times. This chain uses TRBV14 with TRBJ1-2; D not certain. V lost 2 bases and J 0 bases, leaving 16 bases between the germline ends. The V gene's germline CDR1 is SGHDN and CDR2 FVKESK. This CDR3 has 17 residues. This CDR3 reads CASSQIKLGDSNYGYTF. The CDR3 bases are TGTGCCAGCAGCCAAATAAAGTTAGGAGATTCTAACTATGGCTACACCTTC.

The rearrangement joins TRBV5-4 to TRBJ1-2; 7 bases align to TRBD1. Germline lookup yields CDR1 SGHNT and CDR2 YYREEE (reference sequence). Germline trimming cut 3 bases from V and 7 bases from J; bases unmatched to any gene: 12. The CDR3 sequence is 15 residues long. CDR3 coding DNA: TGTGCCAGCAGCTCAATACATACAGGGGACCCTGGCTACACCTTC. Translating gives CASSSIHTGDPGYTF.

This clone has a single count. The CDR3 sequence: CASRPTLQVFYEQYF. The CDR3 coding sequence is TGTGCCAGCAGACCCACTCTACAGGTATTCTACGAGCAGTACTTC. This chain joins TRBV11-2 and TRBJ2-7, with TRBD1 as a possible D gene (5 bases). The germline V and J ends were trimmed by 6 bases and 3 bases, with 18 bases remaining between them. CDR1 and CDR2 (germline): SGHAT, FQNNGV. The CDR3 has 15 residues.

This chain joins TRBV6-5 and TRBJ1-1; weak D call: TRBD1 (6 bases). The CDR3 covers 14 residues. Between the trimmed V and J ends, which lost 6 bases and 11 bases, there was a span of 22 bases. Germline lookup yields CDR1 MNHEY and CDR2 SVGAGI. The CDR3 region has the DNA TGTGCCAGCAGCTACGACAGGACCCCGCTTCAGGCTTTCTTT. Its translation is CASSYDRTPLQAFF.

The chain joins TRBV7-2 to TRBJ2-7; TRBD2 matches 11 bases. Germline V gene data show CDR1 as SGHTA and CDR2 as FQGNSA. V gave up 5 bases and J gave up 10 bases; unmatched junction bases: 10. The CDR3 is 14 amino acids. The DNA of the CDR3 is TGTGCCAGCAGCCCAGGGACTAGCGGCCATTTCCAGTACTTC. As protein: CASSPGTSGHFQYF.

The rearrangement links TRBV9 to TRBJ1-5; D is uncertain. V lost 0 bases, J lost 0 bases, and 7 bases lay in between. The V gene's germline CDR1 is SGDLS and CDR2 YYNGEE. There are 15 residues in the CDR3. The CDR3 here is CASSVGRDSNQPQHF. The CDR3 bases are TGTGCCAGCAGCGTAGGCCGAGATAGCAATCAGCCCCAGCATTTT.

A note on this clone: Different DNA sequences within this sample yield the same CDR3. The chain employs TRBV5-6 and TRBJ2-7, with D possibly being TRBD2 (6 bases). CDR1 is SGHDT and CDR2 is YYEEEE in the germline V gene. The ends were cut back, 2 bases at V and 2 bases at J, with 11 bases in the middle. CDR3 length equals 14 residues. The CDR3 is CASSFPGLAYEQYF. CDR3 nucleotides: TGTGCCAGCAGCTTCCCGGGACTCGCCTACGAGCAGTACTTC.

This chain uses TRBV3-1 (or the pseudogene TRBV3-2) with TRBJ1-1; 9 bases map to TRBD1. Germline V gives CDR1 LGHDT, CDR2 YNNKEL (reference sequence). Losses at the gene ends were 2 bases for V and 5 bases for J; bases not matched to a gene: 9. This CDR3 comprises 16 residues. The CDR3 DNA follows: TGTGCCAGCAGCCAAACCTCGGGACAGGGCGGAACTGAAGCTTTCTTT. Encoded protein: CASSQTSGQGGTEAFF.

The chain carries TRBV28 and TRBJ1-3, with D perhaps matching TRBD1 (6 bases). Trimming cost V 7 bases and J 7 bases, with 17 bases left between them. This CDR3 has 14 amino acids. Germline CDR1 MDHEN, CDR2 SYDVKM. CDR3 nucleotide sequence: TGTGCCAGCACCTCGCCAGGGGTAGGCAACACCATATATTTT. It specifies CASTSPGVGNTIYF.

The chain recombines TRBV7-9 with TRBJ2-7; D perhaps matches TRBD2 (6 bases). Germline assignment: CDR1 SEHNR and CDR2 FQNEAQ (reference sequence). Trimming took off 5 bases at V and 1 base at J, with 9 bases between the two ends. The CDR3 runs to 13 residues. Here the CDR3 DNA reads TGTGCCAGCAGCCGAGGGACTTCCTACGAGCAGTACTTC. Translating gives CASSRGTSYEQYF.